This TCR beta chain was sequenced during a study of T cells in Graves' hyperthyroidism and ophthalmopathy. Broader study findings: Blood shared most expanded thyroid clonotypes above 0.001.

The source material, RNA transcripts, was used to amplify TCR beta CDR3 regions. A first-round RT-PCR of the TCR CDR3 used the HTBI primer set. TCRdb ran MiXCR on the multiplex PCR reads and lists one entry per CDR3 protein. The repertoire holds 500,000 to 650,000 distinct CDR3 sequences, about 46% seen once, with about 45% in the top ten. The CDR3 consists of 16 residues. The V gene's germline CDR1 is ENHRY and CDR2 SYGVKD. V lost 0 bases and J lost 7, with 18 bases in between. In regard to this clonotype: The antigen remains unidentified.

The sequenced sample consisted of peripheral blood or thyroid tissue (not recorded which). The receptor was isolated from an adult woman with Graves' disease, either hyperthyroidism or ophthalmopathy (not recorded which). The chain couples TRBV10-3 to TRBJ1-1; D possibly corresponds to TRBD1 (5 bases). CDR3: CAISESQGSSAFEAFF. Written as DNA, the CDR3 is TGTGCCATCAGTGAGTCCCAGGGAAGTAGCGCCTTTGAAGCTTTCTTT.